The TCR beta chain described here comes from a study of T cell repertoires in cytomegalovirus infection (dated by TCRdb to about 2019). Describing the broader study: Recently identified HLA-C-restricted CMV epitopes, whose presentation resists viral immunomodulation, were targeted by peptide stimulations together with well-studied HLA-B-restricted epitopes. Because public TCR beta signatures pointed to carriage of CMV infection together with the matching HLA type, the HLA type of each donor mattered for the analysis.

The treatment or condition label of this sample denotes: in vitro stimulation with specific CMV peptide epitopes to enrich CMV-specific T cells. Regarding this clonotype: Its recognized antigen is unknown. Base qualities are missing; no much larger clone stands one base away.

Summary of the overall study and its limitations: The ex vivo response was dominated by HLA-C-restricted CMV-specific TCR beta clonotypes, which also provided the single most frequent clonotype in two of eight donors. In both this cohort and an independent cohort of some 350 donors, the cumulative frequency of public TCR beta family members distinguished carriers of CMV infection plus the relevant HLA type.

The data were produced on an Illumina HiSeq 1500. The public reads were quality trimmed at Q25 with fastp and then assembled into clones with MiXCR by TCRdb, keeping productive beta chains. One record per CDR3 amino acid sequence lists the most common genes and DNA. This sample has roughly 500,000 distinct CDR3 sequences in its table, and under 45% of those were observed once. Clones ranked in the top ten supply 43% of the sample. Material: cultured PBMCs, obtained from culture after CMV antigen stimulation. This clonotype was obtained from a human donor in good health (CMV status not recorded). Some clones in this sample may be carry-over from other donors' samples.

This receptor has the CDR3 CASGLIGVSYNEQFF. The nucleotide sequence is TGTGCCAGCGGCCTGATTGGGGTATCCTACAATGAGCAGTTCTTC. The V and J genes are TRBV27 and TRBJ2-1; no D gene can be assigned with confidence. The germline V gene (reference sequence) sets CDR1 to MNHEY and CDR2 to SMNVEV. V drops 8 bases and J drops 1 base, leaving 15 bases in between. Its CDR3 holds 15 amino acids, cysteine through phenylalanine. Only CDR3 DNA is held: 45 bases, read in frame from base 1.